Below are 29 T cell receptor beta chains sequenced from a single sample in a study of post-analysis software for immune sequencing data. No antigen has been identified for these receptors. Study-level findings and limits: Five TRBV segments appeared more often in patients than in controls, and TRBV5-6, TRBV5-1 and TRBV20-1 were among these.

Prepared libraries of TCR beta cDNA carried unique molecular identifiers. One entry per CDR3 protein results from TCRdb running MiXCR on the PCR reads. Found here are roughly 800,000 distinct CDR3 sequences, roughly 29% of them singletons; the top ten hold approximately 0.55%. The source material was blood. The receptors shown here come from a girl aged 5 to 17 with multiple sclerosis.

This clonotype was recorded a few times. The chain is built from TRBV7-2 and TRBJ2-4; 10 nucleotides align to TRBD1. The CDR3 runs to 13 residues. The trim removed 4 bases at V and 10 bases at J, leaving 4 bases unmatched. CDR1 is SGHTA and CDR2 is FQGNSA in the germline V gene. The CDR3 region is CASSSRDRGIQYF. The DNA for the CDR3 is TGTGCCAGCAGCTCGCGGGACAGGGGAATTCAGTACTTC. The full variable domain, its missing parts supplied by reference TRBV7-2 and TRBJ2-4, is GAGVSQSPSNKVTEKGKDVELRCDPISGHTALYWYRQSLGQGLEFLIYFQGNSAPDKSGLPSDRFSAERTGGSVSTLTIQRTQQEDSAVYLCASSSRDRGIQYFGAGTRLSVL.

A few counts support this clonotype. The rearrangement uses TRBV25-1 and TRBJ2-4; D uncertain. The length of the CDR3 is 18 residues. Trimming took off 7 bases at V and 0 bases at J, with 22 bases between the two ends. The germline V gene has CDR1 MGHDK and CDR2 SYGVNS. DNA for the CDR3: TGTGCCAGCAAGAATGCAGATGAGACCGGATCAGCCAAAAACATTCAGTACTTC. It is translated as CASKNADETGSAKNIQYF.

The V call is TRBV27, the J call TRBJ2-7; 10 bases line up with TRBD2. The ends lost 5 bases at V and 0 bases at J; junction bases unmatched: 7. Germline V gene sequence: CDR1 MNHEY, CDR2 SMNVEV (reference sequence). The CDR3 has 16 amino acids. CDR3 residues: CASSTRLAGNSYEQYF. The CDR3 nucleotides are TGTGCCAGCAGTACCAGACTAGCGGGTAACTCCTACGAGCAGTACTTC.

This clonotype was seen ten or more times. CDR3 amino acids: CASSQRLRDSQETQYF. CDR3 bases: TGCGCCAGCAGCCAACGCCTCCGGGACTCCCAAGAGACCCAGTACTTC. The chain is built from TRBV4-1 and TRBJ2-5, with a weak D call TRBD2 (6 bases). V dropped 2 bases and J dropped 1 base, with 14 bases sitting between them. The germline V gene encodes CDR1 MGHRA and CDR2 YSYEKL. The CDR3 totals 16 residues.

This clonotype occurred a few times. This chain connects TRBV4-1 to TRBJ2-1, with TRBD1 as a possible D gene (5 bases). Germline V CDR1 and CDR2: MGHRA, YSYEKL. Trimming pared 0 bases from V and 8 bases from J, leaving 11 bases between. This CDR3 has 14 residues. This CDR3 is CASSQDQGPDEQFF. For the CDR3, the DNA is TGCGCCAGCAGCCAAGATCAGGGTCCGGATGAGCAGTTCTTC.

V usage is TRBV7-2 and J usage is TRBJ2-3, with D unclear. The CDR3 sequence is 15 residues long. Germline lookup yields CDR1 SGHTA and CDR2 FQGNSA. Trimming left V 3 bases short and J 6 bases short, with 16 bases between. The CDR3 spells CASSFRAFVIDTQYF. CDR3 bases: TGTGCCAGCAGCTTTAGAGCGTTCGTCATCGATACGCAGTATTTT.

The chain has TRBV18 and TRBJ2-5; D call uncertain. V was shortened by 8 bases and J by 1 base, with 11 bases between the two germline ends. Germline assignment: CDR1 KGHSH and CDR2 LQKENI. This CDR3 region has 13 residues. CDR3 bases: TGTGCCAGCACGCGTGGTGGCCAAGAGACCCAGTACTTC. Translated, it gives CASTRGGQETQYF. The whole variable domain, filled in from reference TRBV18 and TRBJ2-5, reads NAGVMQNPRHLVRRRGQEARLRCSPMKGHSHVYWYRQLPEEGLKFMVYLQKENIIDESGMPKERFSAEFPKEGPSILRIQQVVRGDSAAYFCASTRGGQETQYFGPGTRLLVL.

This clonotype turned up a few times. The genes are TRBV4-1 and TRBJ2-1, with D possibly being TRBD2 (6 bases). The germline CDR1 and CDR2 sequences are MGHRA and YSYEKL. The CDR3 covers 15 residues. The germline V and J ends were trimmed by 0 bases and 6 bases, with 12 bases remaining between them. The CDR3 spells CASSQEGGALNEQFF. For the CDR3, the DNA is TGCGCCAGCAGCCAAGAGGGCGGGGCTCTCAATGAGCAGTTCTTC.

V is TRBV27 and J is TRBJ2-3, with TRBD1 matching over 8 bases. Trimming removed 1 base from V and 7 bases from J; junction bases left unmatched: 7. In germline, CDR1 is MNHEY, CDR2 SMNVEV (reference sequence). CDR3 size: 15 residues. DNA for the CDR3: TGTGCCAGCAGTTTATTGGCAGGGGGCGCGAATACGCAGTATTTT. The encoded protein is CASSLLAGGANTQYF.

The table lists this clonotype with many counts. The rearrangement joins TRBV7-8 to TRBJ2-3; TRBD2 agrees at 7 bases. There are 14 residues in the CDR3. Germline V gene data show CDR1 as SGHVS and CDR2 as FQNEAQ. Trimming cost V 3 bases and J 2 bases; bases outside gene matches: 2. Here the CDR3 reads CASSFGGNTDTQYF. The CDR3 coding sequence is TGTGCCAGCAGCTTCGGGGGGAACACAGATACGCAGTATTTT.

This clonotype was counted a few times. The rearrangement uses TRBV25-1 and TRBJ1-2; TRBD1 matches at 7 bases. Trimming cost V 6 bases and J 4 bases; bases outside gene matches: 5. CDR1 and CDR2 (germline): MGHDK, SYGVNS. The CDR3 sequence is 13 residues long. CDR3: CASRARDSYGYTF. The CDR3 region has the DNA TGTGCCAGCAGGGCTCGGGACAGCTATGGCTACACCTTC.

As for this clonotype: Relative to the germline gene, one junction end is altered; a read error may explain this. The chain uses TRBV10-3 and TRBJ2-1; 8 bases agree with TRBD2. The CDR3 totals 11 residues. The germline V gene encodes CDR1 ENHRY and CDR2 SYGVKD. The CDR3 loop is CAVSRGGEQFF. Here the CDR3 DNA reads TGTGCCGTCAGTCGGGGGGGTGAGCAGTTCTTC.

V usage is TRBV12-3 or TRBV12-4 and J usage is TRBJ2-4, with 7 bases identical to TRBD2. Trimming took 1 base from V and 0 from J; bases not matched to a gene: 0. The CDR3 has 15 amino acids. CDR3 in amino acids: CASSLVAGAKNIQYF. CDR3 coding DNA: TGTGCCAGCAGTTTAGTAGCGGGAGCCAAAAACATTCAGTACTTC.

This clonotype was seen only a few times. The chain carries TRBV9 and TRBJ2-3; 8 nucleotides match TRBD2. The germline CDR1 and CDR2 sequences are SGDLS and YYNGEE. V shed 3 bases and J 5 bases; nucleotides not matched to a gene: 11. The CDR3 is 16 residues long. CDR3 amino acids: CASSATSGTRGDTQYF. The CDR3 DNA sequence: TGTGCCAGCAGCGCAACTTCCGGGACTAGAGGAGATACGCAGTATTTT.

V and J are TRBV7-2 and TRBJ2-4, with D uncertain. The J call could be wrong; TRBJ2-7 is a better fit for the DNA end. This CDR3 is 13 amino acids long. Germline V gives CDR1 SGHTA, CDR2 FQGNSA. This CDR3 is CASSLAFLHEQYF. The CDR3 DNA follows: TGTGCCAGCAGCTTAGCGTTCCTCCACGAGCAGTACTTC.

This clonotype occurred a few times. The CDR3 DNA is TGTGCCAGCGGGGTTGGTGTAAATGAGCAGTTCTTC. The encoded protein is CASGVGVNEQFF. The chain links TRBV28 to TRBJ2-1; D remains unclear. The CDR3 sequence is 12 residues long. V lost 8 bases to trimming and J lost 7 bases, with 12 bases between them. The V gene's germline CDR1 is MDHEN and CDR2 SYDVKM.

This chain joins TRBV6-2 or TRBV6-3 and TRBJ2-2; TRBD1 matches 10 bases. The germline V gene encodes CDR1 MNHEY and CDR2 SVGEGT. The trim removed 7 bases at V and 6 bases at J, leaving 11 bases unmatched. The length of the CDR3 is 16 residues. The CDR3 is CASMPPWGQGSGELFF. Here the CDR3 DNA reads TGTGCCAGCATGCCCCCTTGGGGACAGGGGTCCGGGGAGCTGTTTTTT.

This clonotype came up a few times. The V call is TRBV6-5, the J call TRBJ2-1; unclear D gene. V was trimmed by 0 bases and J by 9 bases, leaving 15 bases between them. Germline CDR1 is MNHEY and CDR2 is SVGAGI. The CDR3 covers 15 residues. CDR3 protein: CASSYSRRRSGEQFF. The CDR3 nucleotides read TGTGCCAGCAGTTACTCGAGGCGACGATCGGGTGAGCAGTTCTTC.

This clonotype was counted a few times. As DNA, the CDR3 is TGTGCCAGCAGTTCCCCACTAGCGTCCGCCTACGAGCAGTACTTC. Translating gives CASSSPLASAYEQYF. This rearrangement joins TRBV12-3 or TRBV12-4 to TRBJ2-7; 7 nucleotides align to TRBD2. The ends lost 4 bases at V and 2 bases at J; junction bases unmatched: 8. The CDR3 has 15 residues.

J is TRBJ1-1 and V is TRBV29-1; D remains ambiguous. The CDR3 is 12 residues long. V lost 5 bases and J 1 base, leaving 8 bases between the germline ends. The germline V gene encodes CDR1 SQVTM and CDR2 ANQGSEA. The CDR3 spells CSVRTENTEAFF. The CDR3 DNA reads TGCAGCGTTAGAACAGAGAACACTGAAGCTTTCTTT.

J is TRBJ1-1 and V is TRBV11-2, with TRBD1 matching over 7 bases. Trimming cost V 6 bases and J 6 bases; bases outside gene matches: 13. CDR3 length: 15 residues. Germline CDR1 SGHAT, CDR2 FQNNGV. The CDR3 reads CASRRVDRTFAEAFF. The CDR3 nucleotides are TGTGCCAGCAGAAGGGTGGACAGGACGTTCGCTGAAGCTTTCTTT. Variable domain in full (rest from reference TRBV11-2 and TRBJ1-1): EAGVAQSPRYKIIEKRQSVAFWCNPISGHATLYWYQQILGQGPKLLIQFQNNGVVDDSQLPKDRFSAERLKGVDSTLKIQPAKLEDSAVYLCASRRVDRTFAEAFFGQGTRLTVV.

The DNA of the CDR3 is TGTGCCAGCAGCCCCCGCGGGGGGAGGGCTGGCTACACCTTC. Amino acids: CASSPRGGRAGYTF. J is TRBJ1-2 and V is TRBV7-2; tentative D call: TRBD1 (5 bases). V dropped 5 bases and J dropped 7 bases, with 17 bases sitting between them. This CDR3 has 14 residues. Germline V gives CDR1 SGHTA, CDR2 FQGNSA.

This clonotype was seen only a few times. The V call is TRBV6-2 or TRBV6-3, the J call TRBJ1-5; D possibly corresponds to TRBD1 (6 bases). The V gene's germline CDR1 is MNHEY and CDR2 SVGEGT. The V end was cut by 6 bases, the J end by 3 bases, with 15 bases between. The CDR3 spans 15 residues. This chain's CDR3 is CASRKTGHPNQPQHF. The DNA of the CDR3 is TGTGCCAGCAGAAAAACGGGACACCCCAATCAGCCCCAGCATTTT.

In this sample, this clonotype turned up once. The rearrangement uses TRBV14 and TRBJ2-1, with TRBD1 identical over 9 bases. The CDR3 is 16 residues long. The V and J ends lost 4 bases and 3 bases, in that order; junction bases with no gene match: 7. Germline CDR1 and CDR2: SGHDN and FVKESK. The DNA for the CDR3 is TGTGCCAGCAGCCCGCGGGACAGGGTTTTCTACAATGAGCAGTTCTTC. It codes for CASSPRDRVFYNEQFF. The full variable domain, with the rest looked up from reference TRBV14 and TRBJ2-1, is EAGVTQFPSHSVIEKGQTVTLRCDPISGHDNLYWYRRVMGKEIKFLLHFVKESKQDESGMPNNRFLAERTGGTYSTLKVQPAELEDSGVYFCASSPRDRVFYNEQFFGPGTRLTVL.

In this sample, this clonotype turned up many times. This chain links TRBV28 with TRBJ2-5; 8 positions match TRBD1. V shed 6 bases, J shed 0 bases, and the junction held 6 bases outside the gene matches. Looked up from germline, CDR1 is MDHEN and CDR2 is SYDVKM. The CDR3 runs 15 residues. CDR3 loop: CASSPGQGYQETQYF. The CDR3 DNA is TGTGCCAGCAGCCCCGGACAGGGCTACCAAGAGACCCAGTACTTC.

The V and J genes are TRBV29-1 and TRBJ2-1, with 7 bases fitting TRBD1. The CDR3 spans 13 residues. The V gene end was trimmed by 7 bases and the J gene end by 9 bases; junction bases not matched to a gene: 12. The germline V gene encodes CDR1 SQVTM and CDR2 ANQGSEA. The chain's CDR3 is CSATRGSVGEQFF. DNA of the CDR3: TGCAGCGCCACCAGGGGGTCGGTTGGTGAGCAGTTCTTC.

The rearrangement links TRBV20-1 to TRBJ2-1; TRBD2 matches at 7 bases. The CDR3 spans 16 residues. V shed 3 bases, J shed 8 bases, and the junction held 16 bases outside the gene matches. Germline-derived CDR1 and CDR2 are DFQATT and SNEGSKA (reference sequence). CDR3 nucleotides: TGCAGTGCTAGGCCCTTGCTTGCGGGAGTTAACGATGAGCAGTTCTTC. Translated: CSARPLLAGVNDEQFF.

This clonotype has only a few counts. The CDR3 here is CAIRADMGQVTFF. CDR3 DNA sequence: TGTGCCATCAGAGCAGATATGGGACAAGTCACGTTCTTC. The rearrangement uses TRBV10-3 and TRBJ2-1, with a weak D call TRBD1 (6 bases). V gave up 6 bases and J gave up 15 bases, with 21 bases separating them. The germline V gene has CDR1 ENHRY and CDR2 SYGVKD. CDR3 size: 13 residues.

The chain carries TRBV6-2 or TRBV6-3 and TRBJ2-5, with D perhaps matching TRBD1 or TRBD2 (5 bases each). Germline assignment: CDR1 MNHEY and CDR2 SVGEGT. The germline V and J ends were trimmed by 2 bases and 11 bases, with 24 bases remaining between them. The CDR3 sequence is 16 residues long. CDR3 bases: TGTGCCAGCAGTTACGGCCCTTCGGGACGTCGGAATGAGCAGTACTTC. This codes for CASSYGPSGRRNEQYF.